Following are 25 T cell receptor beta chains from one sample sequenced in a study of cytomegalovirus exposure and HLA in healthy donors. Use of 60 Vbeta and 13 Jbeta primers characterized the PCR. Sequenced by immunoSEQ multiplex PCR; TCRdb stores in-frame clones only, minus some. The profile shows tens of thousands of clones, roughly 79% of them singletons. Sequencing was done on a sample of PBMCs. These TCRs come from a man in his forties in good health and CMV-seronegative.

This chain connects TRBV7-8 to TRBJ2-5; TRBD2 matches 7 bases. This CDR3 is 18 amino acids long. Trimming cost V 1 base and J 1 base; bases outside gene matches: 12. Germline loops: CDR1 SGHVS, CDR2 FQNEAQ. CDR3 region: CASSLGGTASGIQETQYF. In nucleotides, the CDR3 is TGTGCCAGCAGCTTAGGAGGTACGGCTAGCGGAATCCAAGAGACCCAGTACTTC.

The chain uses TRBV18 and TRBJ1-1; 10 bases agree with TRBD1. This CDR3 comprises 15 residues. Trimming removed 4 bases from V and 7 bases from J; junction bases left unmatched: 9. The germline V gene has CDR1 KGHSH and CDR2 LQKENI. In DNA form, the CDR3 reads TGTGCCAGCTCACGGGGGACAGGGGCTTTCGGTGAAGCTTTCTTT. It codes for CASSRGTGAFGEAFF.

The chain couples TRBV7-9 to TRBJ2-3; D uncertain. From germline, CDR1 is SEHNR and CDR2 FQNEAQ (reference sequence). The CDR3 has 13 residues. Trimming stripped 8 bases from V and 1 base from J, with 10 bases between. This CDR3 is CASPMMGTDTQYF. CDR3 in DNA: TGTGCCAGCCCTATGATGGGCACAGATACGCAGTATTTT.

The sample holds one count of this clone. The J gene is TRBJ2-1, the V gene TRBV5-4; 10 nucleotides agree with TRBD2. The CDR3 consists of 15 residues. Germline CDR1 and CDR2: SGHNT and YYREEE (reference sequence). J gave up 8 bases and V 0 bases, and 5 bases lay outside the gene matches. In DNA form, the CDR3 reads TGTGCCAGCAGCTTGGCTCTAGCGGGAGTAGATGAGCAGTTCTTC. Encoded protein: CASSLALAGVDEQFF.

The rearrangement links TRBV5-1 to TRBJ2-5; 11 nucleotides agree with TRBD2. The CDR3 extends over 16 amino acids. The J segment lost 4 bases and the V segment lost 3 bases, leaving 8 bases of the junction unmatched. From germline, CDR1 is SGHRS and CDR2 YFSETQ. CDR3: CASSSGGTSGPETQYF. Here the CDR3 DNA reads TGCGCCAGCAGCTCCGGGGGGACTAGCGGTCCAGAGACCCAGTACTTC. Looking up the rest from reference TRBV5-1 and TRBJ2-5 gives the full variable domain: KAGVTQTPRYLIKTRGQQVTLSCSPISGHRSVSWYQQTPGQGLQFLFEYFSETQRNKGNFPGRFSGRQFSNSRSEMNVSTLELGDSALYLCASSSGGTSGPETQYFGPGTRLLVL.

The chain combines TRBV19 with TRBJ2-7; tentative D call: TRBD2 (7 bases). With 10 bases removed from V and 2 bases from J, the gap between germline ends came to 15 bases. Germline CDR1 and CDR2: LNHDA and SQIVND (reference sequence). The CDR3 spans 13 residues. CDR3 sequence reads: CATAGQDTYEQYF. The CDR3 region has the DNA TGTGCCACAGCGGGACAAGATACCTACGAGCAGTACTTC.

The chain is built from TRBV5-1 and TRBJ2-4, with TRBD1 matching 11 bases. The trim removed 6 bases at V and 8 bases at J, leaving 4 bases unmatched. Germline values: CDR1 SGHRS, CDR2 YFSETQ. This CDR3 has 13 amino acids. CDR3 residues: CASTLGQGDIQYF. The CDR3 DNA sequence: TGCGCCAGCACCCTGGGACAGGGGGACATTCAGTACTTC.

The chain has TRBV30 and TRBJ1-1; 8 bases fit TRBD1. J was trimmed by 5 bases and V by 7 bases; bases with no gene match: 12. Germline-derived CDR1 and CDR2 are GTSNPN and SVGIG (reference sequence). The CDR3 has 14 residues. The CDR3 sequence is CALRTQGVGTEAFF. The CDR3 nucleotides are TGTGCCTTGCGTACACAGGGGGTCGGGACTGAAGCTTTCTTT.

J is TRBJ2-7 and V is TRBV10-2; TRBD2 matches at 11 bases. Germline lookup yields CDR1 WSHSY and CDR2 SAAADI. Trimming removed 3 bases from V and 0 bases from J; junction bases left unmatched: 1. The CDR3 covers 15 residues. This chain's CDR3 is CASSETSGSSYEQYF. The CDR3 nucleotides read TGCGCCAGCAGTGAAACTAGCGGGAGCTCCTACGAGCAGTACTTC.

This clone was observed a handful of times. The chain has TRBV29-1 and TRBJ1-2; TRBD1 aligns across 8 bases. Trimming at V came to 4 bases and at J to 8 bases, leaving 15 bases not matched to a gene. The CDR3 sequence is 15 residues long. Germline CDR1 reads SQVTM; CDR2 reads ANQGSEA. The CDR3 loop reads CSVGTAGGLGGGYTF. CDR3 nucleotide sequence: TGCAGCGTTGGTACGGCAGGGGGCTTGGGTGGCGGCTACACCTTC.

The chain recombines TRBV15 with TRBJ1-1; D remains unclear. The CDR3 totals 15 residues. V was pared by 3 bases and J by 1 base, with 12 bases between. From germline, CDR1 is LNHNV and CDR2 YYDKDF (reference sequence). Here the CDR3 reads CATSRGDLPNTEAFF. Written as DNA, the CDR3 is TGTGCCACCAGCAGGGGCGATCTCCCGAACACTGAAGCTTTCTTT. Based on the CDR3 plus reference TRBV15 and TRBJ1-1, the full variable domain is DAMVIQNPRYQVTQFGKPVTLSCSQTLNHNVMYWYQQKSSQAPKLLFHYYDKDFNNEADTPDNFQSRRPNTSFCFLDIRSPGLGDTAMYLCATSRGDLPNTEAFFGQGTRLTVV.

This chain links TRBV27 with TRBJ1-2; TRBD1 matches 7 bases. Germline loops: CDR1 MNHEY, CDR2 SMNVEV (reference sequence). The ends lost 5 bases at V and 4 bases at J; junction bases unmatched: 4. The CDR3 is made up of 13 amino acids. CDR3: CASSTTGAYGYTF. The CDR3 nucleotides read TGTGCCAGCAGTACAACAGGGGCCTATGGCTACACCTTC.

The V call is TRBV5-1, the J call TRBJ2-3, with 7 bases that match TRBD1. The V and J ends lost 4 bases and 1 base, in that order; junction bases with no gene match: 9. The CDR3 is made up of 16 amino acids. Per germline, CDR1 SGHRS and CDR2 YFSETQ. CDR3 nucleotide sequence: TGCGCCAGCAGCCCAAAATCCGGGACAGGCACAGATACGCAGTATTTT. Its translation: CASSPKSGTGTDTQYF.

This clone appeared once. The gene calls are TRBV7-2 and TRBJ2-3; 16 nucleotides agree with TRBD2. This CDR3 contains 16 residues. The V and J ends lost 5 bases and 4 bases, in that order; junction bases with no gene match: 3. Germline values: CDR1 SGHTA, CDR2 FQGNSA. The CDR3 loop is CASSLGLAGGADTQYF. The CDR3 bases are TGTGCCAGCAGCCTGGGACTAGCGGGAGGGGCAGATACGCAGTATTTT.

The chain recombines TRBV5-4 with TRBJ2-7, with 16 bases matching TRBD2. Trimming at V came to 3 bases and at J to 2 bases, leaving 5 bases not matched to a gene. Germline CDR1 and CDR2: SGHNT and YYREEE (reference sequence). The CDR3 length is 17 residues. The CDR3 nucleotides read TGTGCCAGCAGCTCCGGGACTAGCGGGAGGGGACCCTACGAGCAGTACTTC. It yields the protein CASSSGTSGRGPYEQYF.

The V call is TRBV19, the J call TRBJ2-2; unclear D gene. V lost 2 bases to trimming and J lost 4 bases, with 11 bases between them. CDR1 and CDR2 from the germline V gene are LNHDA and SQIVND (reference sequence). The CDR3 loop spans 15 amino acids. CDR3 protein: CASSISNPGTGELFF. As DNA, the CDR3 is TGTGCCAGTAGTATATCCAACCCCGGCACCGGGGAGCTGTTTTTT.

The V call is TRBV11-3, the J call TRBJ1-3, with D possibly TRBD1 on 5 matching bases. Trimming stripped 4 bases from V and 0 bases from J, with 10 bases between. This CDR3 is built from 15 residues. The germline V gene has CDR1 SGHNT and CDR2 YENEEA. In nucleotides, the CDR3 is TGTGCCAGCAGCTGGGACTCCAACTCTGGAAACACCATATATTTT. It specifies CASSWDSNSGNTIYF.

The chain has TRBV19 and TRBJ2-3; D uncertain. Trimming stripped 1 base from V and 0 bases from J, with 8 bases between. Germline V gene lookup returns CDR1 LNHDA and CDR2 SQIVND (reference sequence). The CDR3 sequence is 15 residues long. CDR3: CASSIATLSTDTQYF. The CDR3 coding sequence is TGTGCCAGTAGTATAGCGACTCTTAGCACAGATACGCAGTATTTT.

This clone has only a few counts. Germline is not matched at one junction end, which may reflect a read error. This chain uses TRBV6-5 with TRBJ2-6, with D possibly matching TRBD1 (5 bases). The CDR3 contains 15 residues. CDR1 and CDR2 from the germline V gene are MNHEY and SVGAGI. The CDR3 loop is CASSYWGDGANGLTF. For the CDR3, the DNA is TGTGCCAGCAGTTACTGGGGCGATGGGGCCAACGGCCTGACTTTC.

This chain uses TRBV6-1 with TRBJ2-1, with 11 bases matching TRBD2. After removal of 7 bases from V and 3 bases from J, the junction contained 5 bases not matched to a gene. Germline values: CDR1 MNHNS, CDR2 SASEGT. There are 15 residues in the CDR3. CDR3 DNA: TGTGCCAGCACTGTACTAGCGGGAGACTACAATGAGCAGTTCTTC. It translates to CASTVLAGDYNEQFF.

This clone showed up just once. The J gene is TRBJ2-7, the V gene TRBV29-1; 10 bases map to TRBD1. Trimming cost V 6 bases and J 3 bases; bases outside gene matches: 5. The CDR3 is 13 residues long. CDR1 and CDR2 from the germline V gene are SQVTM and ANQGSEA. The CDR3 loop reads CSVRQGASYEQYF. CDR3 bases: TGCAGCGTGAGACAGGGGGCGAGCTACGAGCAGTACTTC.

This chain uses TRBV5-1 with TRBJ2-1; 12 positions match TRBD2. CDR3 size: 18 residues. The trim removed 0 bases at V and 5 bases at J, leaving 9 bases unmatched. Germline CDR1 SGHRS, CDR2 YFSETQ. The CDR3 spells CASSLEGLGLAGHNEQFF. As DNA, the CDR3 is TGCGCCAGCAGCTTGGAGGGCCTCGGACTAGCGGGACACAATGAGCAGTTCTTC. Based on the CDR3 plus reference TRBV5-1 and TRBJ2-1, the full variable domain is KAGVTQTPRYLIKTRGQQVTLSCSPISGHRSVSWYQQTPGQGLQFLFEYFSETQRNKGNFPGRFSGRQFSNSRSEMNVSTLELGDSALYLCASSLEGLGLAGHNEQFFGPGTRLTVL.

The chain carries TRBV30 and TRBJ1-1; maybe TRBD1 (5 bases). V shed 4 bases and J shed 7 bases, with 13 bases lying between them. Germline CDR1 and CDR2: GTSNPN and SVGIG (reference sequence). This CDR3 spans 12 amino acids. CDR3 sequence reads: CAWTTGGFEAFF. Written as DNA, the CDR3 is TGTGCCTGGACCACGGGGGGGTTTGAAGCTTTCTTT.

The V gene is TRBV11-3, the J gene TRBJ2-1; 11 bases map to TRBD2. Germline-derived CDR1 and CDR2 are SGHNT and YENEEA. After removal of 5 bases from V and 7 bases from J, the junction contained 7 bases not matched to a gene. The CDR3 has 15 amino acids. The CDR3: CASSAGTSGWNEQFF. The CDR3 bases are TGTGCCAGCAGCGCAGGGACTAGCGGCTGGAATGAGCAGTTCTTC.

V and J are TRBV30 and TRBJ2-1; D is possibly TRBD2 (6 bases). The CDR3 is 15 amino acids. Trimming stripped 4 bases from V and 5 bases from J, with 18 bases between. Germline-derived CDR1 and CDR2 are GTSNPN and SVGIG (reference sequence). The CDR3 spells CAWTVRGGVNNEQFF. Here the CDR3 DNA reads TGTGCCTGGACCGTTCGGGGCGGGGTTAACAATGAGCAGTTCTTC.